Presented here are 6 T cell receptor beta chains from one specimen sequenced in a study of blood T cell repertoires in COVID-19. This table comes from immunoSEQ multiplex PCR, and its TCRdb copy is limited to in-frame clones, with some not included. The table has 210,000 or so clones, approximately 80% seen once. The specimen sequenced was peripheral blood. The source is a woman aged 80 or older with active or convalescent COVID-19.

The chain links TRBV6-4 to TRBJ2-3, with TRBD1 matching 11 bases. This CDR3 has 16 residues. In germline, CDR1 is MRHNA, CDR2 SNTAGT. The junction had 8 bases not matched to a gene; V was cut back by 5 bases and J by 4 bases. CDR3 loop: CASSLGQGARADTQYF. In DNA form, the CDR3 reads TGTGCCAGCAGTCTAGGACAGGGGGCGAGGGCAGATACGCAGTATTTT.

This clone was recorded a few times. The J gene is TRBJ1-6, the V gene TRBV1; TRBD1 is the table's D call, not checked against the DNA. TRBV1 is termed a pseudogene. This CDR3 spans 15 amino acids. The CDR3 region is CTSSQDRTGLPPLHF. CDR3 bases: TGCACCAGCAGCCAAGATCGGACAGGGCTGCCACCCCTCCACTTT.

A few counts support this clone. This chain uses TRBV4-1 with TRBJ1-5, with 9 bases aligning to TRBD1. Trimming cost V 3 bases and J 4 bases; bases outside gene matches: 4. Germline V CDR1 and CDR2: MGHRA, YSYEKL. CDR3 length: 15 amino acids. CDR3 sequence (DNA): TGCGCCAGCAGCCAGGGGACAGGGAGGAATCAGCCCCAGCATTTT. It specifies CASSQGTGRNQPQHF.

DNA for the CDR3: TGTGCCAGCAGTTACAGACAGGACAACTACGAGCAGTACTTC. Residues: CASSYRQDNYEQYF. This rearrangement joins TRBV6-2 or TRBV6-3 to TRBJ2-7; perhaps TRBD1 as D (6 bases). The CDR3 is 14 amino acids. The V gene's germline CDR1 is MNHEY and CDR2 SVGEGT. V was cut by 2 bases and J by 3 bases, with 11 bases left in between.

This clone was recorded once. The gene calls are TRBV14 and TRBJ1-2; 8 bases fit TRBD1. Germline-derived CDR1 and CDR2 are SGHDN and FVKESK. V dropped 1 base and J dropped 4; count of bases not matched to a gene: 8. CDR3 length equals 16 residues. CDR3 residues: CASSQAPRTGSYGYTF. The CDR3 DNA reads as TGTGCCAGCAGCCAAGCCCCCCGGACAGGGTCCTATGGCTACACCTTC.

This chain joins TRBV28 and TRBJ2-4, with TRBD2 as a possible D gene (6 bases). V lost 2 bases and J lost 3, with 8 bases in between. The CDR3 contains 14 residues. Germline V CDR1 and CDR2: MDHEN, SYDVKM. The DNA for the CDR3 is TGTGCCAGCAGTTTACCCGGGGGCAAAAACATTCAGTACTTC. Protein sequence: CASSLPGGKNIQYF.